Below, 12 T cell receptor beta chains from the same sample are listed, as sequenced in a study of vaccination effects on CD4 cells after COVID-19. TCRdb keeps only in-frame clones here, not all; method: immunoSEQ multiplex PCR. Seen here are about 64,000 clones, 72% observed once, and the top ten hold under 25%. Their target antigens are unknown. CD4+ T cells were isolated after nine to ten days of culture. The source material was CD4+ T cells from PBMCs cultured without peptide, sampled before COVID-19 vaccination. Every receptor here comes from a human donor who had a prior SARS-CoV-2 infection.

The rearrangement uses TRBV10-3 and TRBJ2-3, with 11 bases matching TRBD2. The CDR3 contains 14 residues. Germline CDR1 reads ENHRY; CDR2 reads SYGVKD. J gave up 5 bases and V 10 bases, and 8 bases lay outside the gene matches. The CDR3 spells CATGPSGGIDTQYF. CDR3 in DNA: TGTGCCACTGGCCCTAGCGGGGGGATAGATACGCAGTATTTT.

This clone has only a few counts. The chain recombines TRBV6-1 with TRBJ1-2; D is perhaps TRBD1 (5 bases). The CDR3 sequence is 15 residues long. The V end lost 3 bases, the J end lost 5 bases, and 16 bases lay between the germline ends. The germline V gene has CDR1 MNHNS and CDR2 SASEGT. The CDR3 region is CASSEVVPGSYGYTF. The CDR3 nucleotides read TGTGCCAGCAGTGAGGTTGTACCAGGGTCTTATGGCTACACCTTC.

The chain is built from TRBV5-5 and TRBJ1-2, with D uncertain. V shed 2 bases and J shed 4 bases, with 12 bases lying between them. The CDR3 covers 14 residues. Germline values: CDR1 SGHKS, CDR2 YYEKEE (reference sequence). The CDR3 is CASSFRPESYGYTF. Here the CDR3 DNA reads TGTGCCAGCAGCTTCCGACCCGAATCCTATGGCTACACCTTC.

The V and J genes are TRBV30 and TRBJ1-1; D is uncertain. V lost 4 bases and J lost 1, with 10 bases in between. Germline loops: CDR1 GTSNPN, CDR2 SVGIG (reference sequence). This CDR3 has 13 residues. The CDR3 is CAWNPPWNTEAFF. DNA for the CDR3: TGTGCCTGGAACCCACCCTGGAACACTGAAGCTTTCTTT. The variable domain in full, completed from reference TRBV30 and TRBJ1-1, reads SQTIHQWPATLVQPVGSPLSLECTVEGTSNPNLYWYRQAAGRGLQLLFYSVGIGQISSEVPQNLSASRPQDRQFILSSKKLLLSDSGFYLCAWNPPWNTEAFFGQGTRLTVV.

This clone has a single count. The rearrangement joins TRBV27 to TRBJ2-3, with 13 bases matching TRBD2. Trimming cost V 6 bases and J 0 bases; bases outside gene matches: 6. The CDR3 loop spans 17 amino acids. Germline V gene data show CDR1 as MNHEY and CDR2 as SMNVEV (reference sequence). The CDR3, as DNA: TGTGCCAGCAGCAGACTAGCGGGGGGCGCGAGCACAGATACGCAGTATTTT. Translation gives CASSRLAGGASTDTQYF.

This clone was found once. The V gene is TRBV6-4, the J gene TRBJ1-6; D is undetermined. Deletions cut 3 bases from V and 7 bases from J, with 13 bases between. CDR3 size: 15 residues. Germline CDR1 reads MRHNA; CDR2 reads SNTAGT. The CDR3 bases are TGTGCCAGCAGTGAGGGCCCATTCTCAAATTCACCCCTCCACTTT. Translated: CASSEGPFSNSPLHF.

The J gene is TRBJ2-4, the V gene TRBV5-1, with 11 bases fitting TRBD2. The CDR3 contains 19 residues. Germline V CDR1 and CDR2: SGHRS, YFSETQ. The junction had 14 bases not matched to a gene; V was cut back by 3 bases and J by 3 bases. CDR3 region: CASSWRTGRLAGGKNIQYF. The DNA of the CDR3 is TGCGCCAGCAGCTGGCGGACAGGGCGTCTAGCGGGGGGCAAAAACATTCAGTACTTC.

The DNA for the CDR3 is TGCGCCAGCCACACCGGGACAGGGTACACAGATACGCAGTATTTT. This translates into CASHTGTGYTDTQYF. The J gene is TRBJ2-3, the V gene TRBV5-1; 9 bases are shared with TRBD1. The CDR3 totals 15 residues. The germline V gene encodes CDR1 SGHRS and CDR2 YFSETQ. With 7 bases clipped from V and 2 bases from J, the junction kept 8 bases outside the gene matches.

This clone was observed a few times. The rearrangement joins TRBV2 to TRBJ1-2; no clear D. This CDR3 spans 11 amino acids. Germline CDR1 SNHLY, CDR2 FYNNEI. The V end was cut by 3 bases, the J end by 7 bases, with 6 bases between. CDR3 loop: CASSDVSGYTF. For the CDR3, the DNA is TGTGCCAGCAGTGATGTGAGTGGCTACACCTTC.

The chain couples TRBV7-9 to TRBJ2-7; possibly TRBD1 or TRBD2 for D (7 bases each). The CDR3 spans 15 residues. With 2 bases removed from V and 6 bases from J, the gap between germline ends came to 17 bases. The germline CDR1 and CDR2 sequences are SEHNR and FQNEAQ (reference sequence). This CDR3 reads CASSLLRQGGSEQYF. The CDR3 DNA reads as TGTGCCAGCAGCTTACTTCGACAGGGAGGGTCCGAGCAGTACTTC.

The CDR3 sequence is CASSVTGSEQYF. The CDR3, as DNA: TGCGCCAGCAGCGTGACAGGGAGCGAGCAGTACTTC. The chain joins TRBV5-1 to TRBJ2-7; 7 positions match TRBD1. Germline loops: CDR1 SGHRS, CDR2 YFSETQ. This CDR3 contains 12 residues. After removal of 4 bases from V and 6 bases from J, the junction contained 4 bases not matched to a gene.

This clone has more than one count but fewer than ten. The rearrangement uses TRBV6-6 and TRBJ1-5; 8 nucleotides align to TRBD1. The J segment lost 5 bases and the V segment lost 5 bases, leaving 11 bases of the junction unmatched. Germline values: CDR1 MNHNY, CDR2 SVGAGI (reference sequence). CDR3 length: 16 residues. This chain's CDR3 is CASSGDRGWSDQPQHF. In DNA form, the CDR3 reads TGTGCCAGCAGTGGAGACAGGGGCTGGAGCGATCAGCCCCAGCATTTT.